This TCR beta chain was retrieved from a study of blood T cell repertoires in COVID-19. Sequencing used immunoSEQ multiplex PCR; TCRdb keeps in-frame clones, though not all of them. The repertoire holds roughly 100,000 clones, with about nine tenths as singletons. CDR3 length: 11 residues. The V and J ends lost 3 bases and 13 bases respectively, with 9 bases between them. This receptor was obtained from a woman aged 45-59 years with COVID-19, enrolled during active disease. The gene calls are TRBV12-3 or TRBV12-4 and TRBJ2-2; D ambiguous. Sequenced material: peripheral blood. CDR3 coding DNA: TGTGCCAGCAGTTTTCTAGGCCTGCTGTTTTTT. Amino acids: CASSFLGLLFF.